The entry below describes one T cell receptor (beta chain). Its cognate antigen is unknown. This record belongs to a study of blood T cells in healthy people across ages. The study's findings and limits: The CMV status of each donor remained undetermined, and this could have confounded shifts in expanded clonotypes. There was a strong correlation between TCR beta diversity and naive T cell percentage. More naive CD4+ cells and higher diversity were found in long-lived than in aged donors.

Donors were healthy Caucasian individuals from Russia aged roughly 6 to 95. Trimming shortened V by 4 bases and J by 7 bases, and 13 bases separated the two germline ends. CDR1 and CDR2 from the germline V gene are DFQATT and SNEGSKA (reference sequence). The CDR3 spans 13 residues. The authors ran a second PCR of about 7 to 11 cycles using a sample-barcoded 5' primer and a J-beta primer mix. Each CDR3 protein is one row after TCRdb ran MiXCR on the 5' RACE reads. The data show about 800,000 distinct CDR3 sequences, nearly 60% seen once. The sequenced material came from blood. The chain is built from TRBV20-1 and TRBJ1-4, with D possibly being TRBD1 (6 bases). This clonotype was obtained from a man aged 30 to 39 in good health. This CDR3 is CSAKTGAREKLFF. The CDR3 coding sequence is TGCAGTGCTAAAACGGGGGCCCGTGAAAAACTGTTTTTT.